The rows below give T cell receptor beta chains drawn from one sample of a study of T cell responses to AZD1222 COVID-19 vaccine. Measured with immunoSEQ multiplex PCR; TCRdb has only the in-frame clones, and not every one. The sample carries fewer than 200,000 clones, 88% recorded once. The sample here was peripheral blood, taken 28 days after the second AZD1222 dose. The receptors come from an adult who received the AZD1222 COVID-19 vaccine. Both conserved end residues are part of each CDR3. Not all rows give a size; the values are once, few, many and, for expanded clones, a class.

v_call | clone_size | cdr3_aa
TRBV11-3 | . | CASSLRAQTAGGYNEQFF
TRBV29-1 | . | CSVEPSGSTEAFF
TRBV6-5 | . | CASSRQGGNTEAFF
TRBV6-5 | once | CASSPRGNQPQHF
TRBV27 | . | CASSLGRGRDGELFF
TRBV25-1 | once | CASSEISLDRVGYTF
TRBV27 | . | CASSLRVGRLNTEAFF
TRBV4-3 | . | CASSQSGVSSYNEQFF
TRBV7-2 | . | CASSPGGSLTGELFF
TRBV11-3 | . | CASSLGGGGNTEAFF
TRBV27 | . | CASSGTAGYEQYF
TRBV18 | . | CASSREQETQYF
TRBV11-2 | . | CASSLTTGQGSLETQYF
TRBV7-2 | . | CASSLKSVGETQYF
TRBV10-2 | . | CASRVAGGQETQYF
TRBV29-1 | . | CSQGTSTDTQYF
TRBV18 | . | CASSKSPDRHGYTF
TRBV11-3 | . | CASSLEGGHITDTQYF
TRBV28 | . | CASRAGGSTDTQYF
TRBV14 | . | CASSHPTGGVYEQYF
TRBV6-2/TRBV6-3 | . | CASSYQAGGRNEQFF
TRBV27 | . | CASSLIFGNTIYF
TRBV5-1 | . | CASSLRGVDTDTQYF
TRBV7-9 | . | CASSTNRVANEQYF
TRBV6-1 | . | CASSEFWSDGDGYTF
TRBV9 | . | CASSVGSAVNTEAFF
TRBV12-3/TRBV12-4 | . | CASHRDSADTQYF
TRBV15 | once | CATSRRQGALGYTF
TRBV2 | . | CASSITRQGYGGELFF
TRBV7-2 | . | CASTLMGGAYNEQFF
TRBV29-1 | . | CSVPSPGNTEAFF
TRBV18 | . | CASSSQETQYF
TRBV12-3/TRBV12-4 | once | CASSFSLTDTQYF
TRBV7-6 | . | CASSLRDRVVESSYNEQFF
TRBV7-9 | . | CASSLGAGNYGYTF
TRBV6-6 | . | CASSLTASSGNTIYF
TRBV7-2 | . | CASGLSSYNSPLHF
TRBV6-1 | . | CASSEGRLTGNTIYF
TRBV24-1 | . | CATSDSPGEGWTGELFF
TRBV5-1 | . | CASSPSQRGGRGEQYF
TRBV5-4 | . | CASSLSTGGYEQYF
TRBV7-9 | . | CASSSGKESTDTQYF
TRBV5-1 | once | CASSLLQEGEQFF
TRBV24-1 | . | CATSDPLLGPDTQYF
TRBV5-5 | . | CASSLVPGNEQYF
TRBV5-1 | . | CASSLEPTHTDTQYF
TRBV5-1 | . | CASSSPGQRYGYTF
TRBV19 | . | CASSNRGPSTDTQYF
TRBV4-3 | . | CASSLYPNSLPNSPLHF